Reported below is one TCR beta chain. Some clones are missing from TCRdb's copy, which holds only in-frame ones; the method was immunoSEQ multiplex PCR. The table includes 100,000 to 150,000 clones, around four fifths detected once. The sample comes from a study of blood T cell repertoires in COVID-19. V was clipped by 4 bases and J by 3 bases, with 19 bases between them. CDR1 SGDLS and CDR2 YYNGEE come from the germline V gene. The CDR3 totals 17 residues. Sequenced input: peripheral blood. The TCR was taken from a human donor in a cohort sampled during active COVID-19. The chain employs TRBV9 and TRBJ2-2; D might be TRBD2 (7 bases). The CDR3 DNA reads TGTGCCAGCAGCTCCAAGAAGGGGGGGCTTCACACCGGGGAGCTGTTTTTT. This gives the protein CASSSKKGGLHTGELFF.